The rows below give T cell receptor beta chains drawn from one sample of a study of T cells in Graves' hyperthyroidism and ophthalmopathy. TCRdb re-called the multiplex PCR reads through MiXCR, storing one row per CDR3 protein. This sample has hundreds of thousands of distinct CDR3 sequences; about 14% occur once, and the top ten carry roughly an eighth. Sample: blood. The source of these receptors is a woman in her forties or fifties with Graves' ophthalmopathy. CDR3s include the opening cysteine and the closing phenylalanine or tryptophan. D genes are given only for firm matches. Only some rows state a clone size, as once, few, many or a class for expanded clones.

>many|TRBV28|TRBJ1-2|NA
TGTGCCAGCAGTGAAACGGCATCGGACTATGGCTACACCTTC
CASSETASDYGYTF
>NA|TRBV20-1|TRBJ1-6|TRBD1
TGCAGTGCTAGCACAACAACAGGGGGGGATTCACCCCTCCACTTT
CSASTTTGGDSPLHF
>many|TRBV28|TRBJ2-7|TRBD2
TGTGCCAGCAGGTACGGGACTAGCGGGATTGAGCAGTACTTC
CASRYGTSGIEQYF
>many|TRBV28|TRBJ2-7|TRBD2
TGTGCCAGCAGGACGGGGGGACCTCACGAGCAGTACTTC
CASRTGGPHEQYF
>many|TRBV7-9|TRBJ2-7|NA
TGTGCCAGCAGCCCGTCTTATTCCGGGAACAACGAGCAGTACTTC
CASSPSYSGNNEQYF
>many|TRBV11-2|TRBJ1-3|TRBD1
TGTGCCAGCAGTTTCTCCGGGACAGGGGGCTCTGGAAACACCATATATTTT
CASSFSGTGGSGNTIYF
>NA|TRBV6-9|TRBJ2-1|TRBD2
TGTGCCAGCAGTTACCACCCGGGACTACCCAGAACCTACAATGAGCAGTTCTTC
CASSYHPGLPRTYNEQFF
>few|TRBV28|TRBJ2-1|TRBD2
TGTGCCAGCAGTTCGCGACTAGCGGGTCTTTTGTATTACAATGAGCAGTTCTTC
CASSSRLAGLLYYNEQFF
>few|TRBV5-1|TRBJ2-5|TRBD1
TGCGCCAGCAGCTTGGCTGACAGGGGAAGTAGGGAGACCCAGTACTTC
CASSLADRGSRETQYF
>many|TRBV20-1|TRBJ2-3|TRBD1
TGCAGTGCTAGACCTGGACAGGGCACAGATACGCAGTATTTT
CSARPGQGTDTQYF
>many|TRBV2|TRBJ2-7|NA
TGTGCCAGCAGTGAGGCCACCACCGTGGAGCAGTACTTC
CASSEATTVEQYF
>many|TRBV6-1|TRBJ2-7|NA
TGTGCCAGCAGAGTCAAGACGGTTTGGTTCTACGAGCAGTACTTC
CASRVKTVWFYEQYF
>NA|TRBV19|TRBJ2-5|TRBD2
TGTGCCAGTAGTCTCGGGACTAGCGGGAGTGTGGAGACCCAGTACTTC
CASSLGTSGSVETQYF
>many|TRBV5-1|TRBJ2-6|NA
TGCGCCAGCACAAAGGATAGGGGGGCCAACGTCCTGACTTTC
CASTKDRGANVLTF
>NA|TRBV4-1|TRBJ2-7|NA
TGCGCCAGCAGCCATAAACCAGGGGTAAGCTCCTACGAGCAGTACTTC
CASSHKPGVSSYEQYF
>few|TRBV28|TRBJ2-5|NA
TGTGCCAGCAGTTTTATTGCGGGCGTGGGGGAGACCCAGTACTTC
CASSFIAGVGETQYF
>many|TRBV30|TRBJ1-5|NA
TGTGCCTGGAGTGGGGGGGTGGTTCAGCCCCAGCATTTT
CAWSGGVVQPQHF
>many|TRBV7-3|TRBJ2-1|TRBD2
TGTGCCAGCAGCTCTAGCGGGCCTTCCTACAATGAGCAGTTCTTC
CASSSSGPSYNEQFF
>many|TRBV30|TRBJ2-7|TRBD1
TGTGCCTTAGCCCGGACAGGGGACGAGCAGTACTTC
CALARTGDEQYF
>few|TRBV4-3|TRBJ2-4|TRBD2
TGCGCCAGCAGCCAAGATGCCCCGACTAGCGGGAGGGTGGGAAACATTCAGTACTTC
CASSQDAPTSGRVGNIQYF
>many|TRBV28|TRBJ2-5|NA
TGTGCCAGCAGTCCAACTCAGACCCAGTACTTC
CASSPTQTQYF
>many|TRBV28|TRBJ2-1|TRBD2
TGTGCCAGCTCGGCTAGCGGGAGGTTCAATGAGCAGTTCTTC
CASSASGRFNEQFF
>many|TRBV7-3|TRBJ1-1|NA
TGTGCCAGCAGCCCCGGAGGTGGGGGGAACACTGAAGCTTTCTTT
CASSPGGGGNTEAFF
>many|TRBV7-2|TRBJ2-3|TRBD2
TGTGCCAGCAGCTTCCCTCTTACTAGCGGGAGGGCCCGTAGCACAGATACGCAGTATTTT
CASSFPLTSGRARSTDTQYF
>many|TRBV14|TRBJ2-1|NA
TGTGCCAGCAGCCAATTCAGGGGCCGTGAGCAGTTCTTC
CASSQFRGREQFF
>many|TRBV18|TRBJ2-2|TRBD2
TGTGCCAGCTCACGGCGGGAGTGGAACACCGGGGAGCTGTTTTTT
CASSRREWNTGELFF
>many|TRBV20-1|TRBJ2-7|NA
TGCAGTGCTCCAACAGGCCTAGGCGGGATTTCCTACGAGCAGTACTTC
CSAPTGLGGISYEQYF
>many|TRBV19|TRBJ1-1|NA
TGTGCCAGTAGTATCAGTAACACTGAAGCTTTCTTT
CASSISNTEAFF
>NA|TRBV4-2|TRBJ1-5|NA
TGTGCCAGCAGCCAAGATTCGGGTACCAATCAGCCCCAGCATTTT
CASSQDSGTNQPQHF
>NA|TRBV6-2/TRBV6-3|TRBJ2-6|NA
TGTGCCAGCCGCCGGGCGGCGATCTCTGGGGCCAACGTCCTGACTTTC
CASRRAAISGANVLTF
>few|TRBV6-1|TRBJ1-6|NA
TGTGCCAGCAACAAACAGGGAGGGAATTCACCCCTCCACTTT
CASNKQGGNSPLHF
>many|TRBV6-1|TRBJ1-5|TRBD1
TGTGCCAGCAGGTCCGGGACAGGGGGCAATCAGCCCCAGCATTTT
CASRSGTGGNQPQHF
>NA|TRBV24-1|TRBJ1-4|TRBD1
TGTGCCACCAGTGATCCCCGCCGGACAGGGGACGAAAAACTGTTTTTT
CATSDPRRTGDEKLFF
>many|TRBV20-1|TRBJ2-5|TRBD2
TGCAGTGCCACTAACCGTCTAGCGGGACGGGAGACCCAGTACTTC
CSATNRLAGRETQYF
>NA|TRBV6-2/TRBV6-3|TRBJ2-1|NA
TGTGCCAGCAGTTACCTCTTTCAGTTCAGTGGTGAGCAGTTCTTC
CASSYLFQFSGEQFF
>many|TRBV18|TRBJ2-6|NA
TGTGCCAGCTCACTTTCAGCGTCAAGCTCTGGGGCCAACGTCCTGACTTTC
CASSLSASSSGANVLTF
>many|TRBV7-3|TRBJ2-1|TRBD2
TGTGCCAGCAGCCACTTAAGTCTAGCGGGAGAGAGCTACAATGAGCAGTTCTTC
CASSHLSLAGESYNEQFF
>many|TRBV7-2|TRBJ2-2|TRBD2
TGTGCCAGCAGCTTAGGACTAGCGGGATCCACGCGGGGCACCGGGGAGCTGTTTTTT
CASSLGLAGSTRGTGELFF
>NA|TRBV12-3/TRBV12-4|TRBJ2-2|NA
TGTGCCAGCCGGATAGTCGGGGGCACCGGGGAGCTGTTTTTT
CASRIVGGTGELFF
>many|TRBV5-4|TRBJ2-1|NA
TGTGCCAGCAGCTTGGACGGTCGGGAGCAGTTCTTC
CASSLDGREQFF
>many|TRBV6-6|TRBJ2-2|NA
TGTGCCAGCAGTTACGTCGACAATTCGAACACCGGGGAGCTGTTTTTT
CASSYVDNSNTGELFF
>NA|TRBV3-1|TRBJ1-1|NA
TGTGCCAGCAGCCAAGAATTTAGGCAATTTAACACTGAAGCTTTCTTT
CASSQEFRQFNTEAFF
>NA|TRBV20-1|TRBJ2-4|NA
TGCAGTGCTACAAATCCGGGACTGGTCGCCAAAAACATTCAGTACTTC
CSATNPGLVAKNIQYF
>NA|TRBV3-1|TRBJ2-5|NA
TGTGCCAGCAGCCAAGCGGGACACGGACAAGAGACCCAGTACTTC
CASSQAGHGQETQYF
>NA|TRBV3-1|TRBJ2-3|NA
TGTGCCAGCAGCCAAGATCGAAACACAGGAGAAAGTTCAGATACGCAGTATTTT
CASSQDRNTGESSDTQYF
>many|TRBV7-9|TRBJ2-5|TRBD1
TGTGCCAGCAGCTCCGGGACAGGGGTATTCGAGACCCAGTACTTC
CASSSGTGVFETQYF
>many|TRBV4-1|TRBJ1-4|TRBD1
TGCGCCAGCAGTAAAACAGGGGCTAATGAAAAACTGTTTTTT
CASSKTGANEKLFF
>NA|TRBV4-3|TRBJ1-2|TRBD1
TGCGCCAGCAGCCGGATGACAGGGGGCGCGGGGGGCTACACCTTC
CASSRMTGGAGGYTF
>few|TRBV19|TRBJ1-5|NA
TGTGCCAGTAGTATAGAAGAGCGGCAGCCCCAGCATTTT
CASSIEERQPQHF
>few|TRBV12-3/TRBV12-4|TRBJ2-1|NA
TGTGCCAGCTGGGAGCTTTCGGGACTCCTGACGAATGAGCAGTTCTTC
CASWELSGLLTNEQFF